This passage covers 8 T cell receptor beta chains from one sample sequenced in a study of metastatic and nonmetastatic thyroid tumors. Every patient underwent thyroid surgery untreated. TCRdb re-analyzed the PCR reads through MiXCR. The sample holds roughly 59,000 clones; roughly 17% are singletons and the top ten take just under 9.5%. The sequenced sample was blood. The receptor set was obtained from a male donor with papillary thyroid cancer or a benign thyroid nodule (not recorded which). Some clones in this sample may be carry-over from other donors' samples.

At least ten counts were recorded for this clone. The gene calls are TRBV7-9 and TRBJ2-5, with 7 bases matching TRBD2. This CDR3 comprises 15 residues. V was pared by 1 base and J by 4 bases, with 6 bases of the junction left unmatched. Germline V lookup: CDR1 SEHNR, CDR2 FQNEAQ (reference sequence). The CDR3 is CASSLVSVAGETQYF. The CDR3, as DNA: TGTGCCAGCAGCTTAGTATCGGTAGCGGGAGAGACCCAGTACTTC. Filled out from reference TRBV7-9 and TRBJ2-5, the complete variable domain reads DTGVSQNPRHKITKRGQNVTFRCDPISEHNRLYWYRQTLGQGPEFLTYFQNEAQLEKSRLLSDRFSAERPKGSFSTLEIQRTEQGDSAMYLCASSLVSVAGETQYFGPGTRLLVL.

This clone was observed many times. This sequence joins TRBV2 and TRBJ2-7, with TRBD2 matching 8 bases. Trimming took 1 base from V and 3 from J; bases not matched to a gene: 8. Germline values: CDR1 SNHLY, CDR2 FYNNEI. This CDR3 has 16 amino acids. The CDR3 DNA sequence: TGTGCCAGCAGTGAAGGTGGGCGGGAGGCCTACTACGAGCAGTACGTC. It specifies CASSEGGREAYYEQYV.

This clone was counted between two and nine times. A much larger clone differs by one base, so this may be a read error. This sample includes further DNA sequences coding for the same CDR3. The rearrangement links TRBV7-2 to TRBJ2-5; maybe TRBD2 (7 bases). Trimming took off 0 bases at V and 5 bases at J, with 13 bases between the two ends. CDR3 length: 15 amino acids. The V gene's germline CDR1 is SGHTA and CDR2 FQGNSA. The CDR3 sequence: CASSLAGGRGETQYF. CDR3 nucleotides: TGTGCCAGCAGCTTAGCGGGGGGGCGCGGCGAGACCCAGTACTTC.

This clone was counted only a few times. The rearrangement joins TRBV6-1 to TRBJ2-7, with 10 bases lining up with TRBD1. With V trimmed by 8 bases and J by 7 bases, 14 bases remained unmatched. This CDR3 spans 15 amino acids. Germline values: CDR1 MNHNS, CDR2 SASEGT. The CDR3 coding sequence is TGTGCCAGCTGGTCTAGGACAGGGGGAACCTTGGAGCAGTACTTC. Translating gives CASWSRTGGTLEQYF.

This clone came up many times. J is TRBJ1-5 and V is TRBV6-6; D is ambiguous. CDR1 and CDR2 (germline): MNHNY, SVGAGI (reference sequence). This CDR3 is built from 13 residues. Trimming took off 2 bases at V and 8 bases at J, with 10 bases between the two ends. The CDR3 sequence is CASSYSTGEPQHF. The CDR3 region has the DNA TGTGCCAGCAGTTACAGCACCGGGGAGCCCCAGCATTTT.

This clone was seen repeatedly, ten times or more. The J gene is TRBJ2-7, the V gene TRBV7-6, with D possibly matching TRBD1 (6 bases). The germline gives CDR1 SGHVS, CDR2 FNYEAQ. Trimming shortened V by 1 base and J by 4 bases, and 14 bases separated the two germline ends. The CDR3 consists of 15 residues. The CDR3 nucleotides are TGTGCCAGCAGCTTAGGTGGGTTGGGGGCTTACGAGCAGTACTTC. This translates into CASSLGGLGAYEQYF. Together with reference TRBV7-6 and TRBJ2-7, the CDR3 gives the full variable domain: GAGVSQSPRYKVTKRGQDVALRCDPISGHVSLYWYRQALGQGPEFLTYFNYEAQQDKSGLPNDRFSAERPEGSISTLTIQRTEQRDSAMYRCASSLGGLGAYEQYFGPGTRLTVT.

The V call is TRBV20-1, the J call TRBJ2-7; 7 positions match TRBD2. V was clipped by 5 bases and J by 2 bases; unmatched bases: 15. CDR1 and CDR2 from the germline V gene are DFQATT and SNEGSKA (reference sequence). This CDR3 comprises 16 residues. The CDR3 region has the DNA TGCAGTGCTGCCAAAGGGGCGGGAGCCCTACCCTACGAGCAGTACTTC. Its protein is CSAAKGAGALPYEQYF.

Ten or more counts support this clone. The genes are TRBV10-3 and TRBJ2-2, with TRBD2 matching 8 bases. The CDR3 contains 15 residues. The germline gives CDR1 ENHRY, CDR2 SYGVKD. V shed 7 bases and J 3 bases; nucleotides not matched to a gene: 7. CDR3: CAITDSGGDTGELFF. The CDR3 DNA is TGTGCCATCACCGATTCCGGGGGGGACACCGGGGAGCTGTTTTTT.